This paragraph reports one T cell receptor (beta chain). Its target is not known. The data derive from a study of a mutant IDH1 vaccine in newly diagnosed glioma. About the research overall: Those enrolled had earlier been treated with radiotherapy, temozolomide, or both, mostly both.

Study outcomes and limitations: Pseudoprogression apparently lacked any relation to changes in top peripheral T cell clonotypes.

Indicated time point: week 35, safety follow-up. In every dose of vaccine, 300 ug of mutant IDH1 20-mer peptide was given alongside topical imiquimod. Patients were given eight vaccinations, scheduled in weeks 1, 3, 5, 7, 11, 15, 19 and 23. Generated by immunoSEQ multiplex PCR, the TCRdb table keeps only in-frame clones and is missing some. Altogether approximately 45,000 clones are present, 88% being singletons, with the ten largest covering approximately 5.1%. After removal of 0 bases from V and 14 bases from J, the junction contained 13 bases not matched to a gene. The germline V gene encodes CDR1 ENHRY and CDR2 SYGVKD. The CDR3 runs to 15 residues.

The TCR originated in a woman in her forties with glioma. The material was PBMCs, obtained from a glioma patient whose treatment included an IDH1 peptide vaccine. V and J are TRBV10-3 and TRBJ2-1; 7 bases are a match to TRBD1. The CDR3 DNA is TGTGCCATCAGTGAGTCTGAAATTGATGGGCAGGGGGAGTTCTTC. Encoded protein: CAISESEIDGQGEFF.